Listed below are T cell receptor beta chains from one sample, sequenced in a study of T cells in Graves' hyperthyroidism and ophthalmopathy. A single record per CDR3 protein comes from TCRdb applying MiXCR to the multiplex PCR reads. The sample has some 550,000 distinct CDR3 sequences, less than 25% seen once. What was sequenced was blood. These receptors were obtained from a man between 18 and 29 years old with Graves' hyperthyroidism. CDR3s include the opening cysteine and the closing phenylalanine or tryptophan. D genes are given only for firm matches. The listing skips clone size in some rows; elsewhere it reads once, few, many or a size class.

abundance	j_gene	d_gene	v_gene	CDR3aa	CDR3nt
many	TRBJ2-7	TRBD2	TRBV20-1	CSAYSGTSGYEQYF	TGCAGTGCCTACTCCGGGACTAGCGGATACGAGCAGTACTTC
.	TRBJ1-5	.	TRBV12-5	CASGWGRSNQPQHF	TGTGCTAGTGGTTGGGGACGGAGCAATCAGCCCCAGCATTTT
many	TRBJ1-1	TRBD1	TRBV12-3/TRBV12-4	CASSRYRGAMNTEAFF	TGTGCCAGCAGTCGGTACAGGGGCGCTATGAACACTGAAGCTTTCTTT
.	TRBJ1-1	.	TRBV28	CASSFRLTDENTEAFF	TGTGCCAGCAGTTTTCGGTTGACAGACGAGAACACTGAAGCTTTCTTT
many	TRBJ1-2	TRBD1	TRBV19	CASTGTDNGYTF	TGTGCCAGTACCGGGACAGATAATGGCTACACCTTC
many	TRBJ1-2	TRBD1	TRBV29-1	CSVARQGGQGYTF	TGCAGCGTCGCAAGACAGGGGGGTCAAGGCTACACCTTC
many	TRBJ2-2	.	TRBV10-3	CATAAIGGELFF	TGTGCCACCGCGGCTATCGGGGGGGAGCTGTTTTTT
many	TRBJ2-5	TRBD2	TRBV19	CASSIRASGGPDEETQYF	TGTGCCAGTAGTATCCGTGCTAGCGGGGGCCCGGATGAAGAGACCCAGTACTTC
few	TRBJ1-1	TRBD1	TRBV6-1	CASSGQGIGTEAFF	TGTGCCAGCAGTGGACAGGGTATAGGCACTGAAGCTTTCTTT
.	TRBJ2-5	.	TRBV6-2/TRBV6-3	CASSYSVAVYQETQYF	TGTGCCAGCAGTTACTCCGTCGCGGTGTACCAAGAGACCCAGTACTTC
few	TRBJ1-2	.	TRBV28	CASSWGDMNGYTF	TGTGCCAGCAGTTGGGGGGACATGAATGGCTACACCTTC
.	TRBJ2-3	TRBD2	TRBV19	CASNPGGGDTQYF	TGTGCCAGTAACCCGGGGGGAGGAGATACGCAGTATTTT
few	TRBJ1-3	.	TRBV9	CASSVGPENSGNTIYF	TGTGCCAGCAGCGTAGGCCCGGAGAACTCTGGAAACACCATATATTTT
few	TRBJ1-3	.	TRBV2	CASEEPARSGNTIYF	TGTGCCAGCGAAGAACCGGCGCGCTCTGGAAACACCATATATTTT
.	TRBJ1-1	TRBD1	TRBV28	CASRSGQGYTEAFF	TGTGCCAGCAGGTCGGGACAGGGATATACTGAAGCTTTCTTT
.	TRBJ2-7	TRBD1	TRBV5-1	CASKRTGSYEQYF	TGCGCCAGCAAAAGGACAGGGTCCTACGAGCAGTACTTC
few	TRBJ2-5	.	TRBV6-1	CASSELVRRETQYF	TGTGCCAGCAGTGAACTCGTTAGACGGGAGACCCAGTACTTC
few	TRBJ2-7	.	TRBV5-1	CASSLGGRSTYEQYF	TGCGCCAGCAGCTTGGGAGGCAGGTCCACCTACGAGCAGTACTTC
many	TRBJ1-2	.	TRBV2	CASNQGPSYGYTF	TGTGCCAGCAACCAGGGCCCTTCCTATGGCTACACCTTC
.	TRBJ2-7	.	TRBV4-1	CASSQVTRSYEQYF	TGCGCCAGCAGCCAGGTGACACGCAGCTACGAGCAGTACTTC
many	TRBJ1-5	TRBD1	TRBV6-2/TRBV6-3	CASSNDRDQPQHF	TGTGCCAGCAGCAACGACAGGGACCAGCCCCAGCATTTT
many	TRBJ2-7	.	TRBV9	CASSDPGEQYF	TGTGCCAGCAGCGATCCCGGCGAGCAGTACTTC
many	TRBJ1-5	TRBD1	TRBV7-6	CASSLAEGQPPQHF	TGTGCCAGCAGCTTAGCTGAGGGACAGCCGCCCCAGCATTTT
many	TRBJ1-1	.	TRBV2	CANSDWGNTEAFF	TGTGCCAACAGTGATTGGGGAAACACTGAAGCTTTCTTT
many	TRBJ2-7	TRBD1	TRBV6-1	CASRGQTSEQYF	TGTGCCAGCCGGGGACAGACGAGCGAGCAGTACTTC